What follows is one T cell receptor (beta chain) and its context. The antigen is not known. The CDR3 contains 14 residues. Germline loops: CDR1 SNHLY, CDR2 FYNNEI. Trimming left V 10 bases short and J 0 bases short, with 14 bases between. This sample stems from a study of cytomegalovirus exposure and HLA in healthy donors. General observations from the study: Apart from CMV serostatus, no immune exposure information was available. In vitro checks showed that a few CMV-associated chains really do target CMV antigens. As a later analysis revealed, most CMV-associated TCR beta chains appeared HLA-restricted. In an earlier analysis, about 87% or about 30%: the productive usage of most TCR beta V segments.

PCR employed 60 Vbeta and 13 Jbeta primers. Repertoires were generated with immunoSEQ multiplex PCR, while TCRdb's copy carries only in-frame clones and drops some. The sample holds about 110,000 clones, about 73% seen once. The TCR sequence derives from a woman in her 30s in good health and CMV-seronegative. Input material: PBMCs. This chain connects TRBV2 to TRBJ2-3; a weak D match, TRBD1 (5 bases). CDR3: CATTAGASTDTQYF. In DNA form, the CDR3 reads TGTGCCACGACAGCTGGGGCTAGCACAGATACGCAGTATTTT. Variable domain in full (rest from reference TRBV2 and TRBJ2-3): EPEVTQTPSHQVTQMGQEVILRCVPISNHLYFYWYRQILGQKVEFLVSFYNNEISEKSEIFDDQFSVERPDGSNFTLKIRSTKLEDSAMYFCATTAGASTDTQYFGPGTRLTVL.